This entry lists 10 T cell receptor beta chains sequenced from one sample in a study of CD8 T cells in ankylosing spondylitis. MiXCR was run by TCRdb on the 5' RACE reads, yielding one entry per CDR3 protein. In the table there are 230,000 or so distinct CDR3 sequences, 18% of which are singletons. Sequenced: blood, either unsorted or a sorted T cell fraction (not recorded which). Source of these receptors: a male donor with ankylosing spondylitis or in good health (not recorded which).

In its sample, this clonotype was seen a few times. The V call is TRBV2, the J call TRBJ2-1; a weak D match, TRBD1 (5 bases). Trimming shortened V by 4 bases and J by 6 bases, and 13 bases separated the two germline ends. This CDR3 contains 14 residues. Germline assignment: CDR1 SNHLY and CDR2 FYNNEI. The CDR3, as DNA: TGTGCCAGCAGTGGTTCAGGGAACCTCAATGAGCAGTTCTTC. This sequence encodes CASSGSGNLNEQFF.

In its sample, this clonotype was seen a few times. The rearrangement joins TRBV15 to TRBJ2-3, with D maybe TRBD2 (5 bases). V was trimmed by 0 bases and J by 9 bases, leaving 13 bases between them. The CDR3 spans 14 residues. Germline V gene lookup returns CDR1 LNHNV and CDR2 YYDKDF (reference sequence). The CDR3 protein is CATSRDLAEPTQYF. The CDR3 DNA follows: TGTGCCACCAGCAGAGATCTAGCCGAACCCACGCAGTATTTT.

This clonotype has ten or more counts. The V call is TRBV6-1, the J call TRBJ1-6; D remains ambiguous. V was shortened by 10 bases and J by 10 bases, with 20 bases between the two germline ends. The CDR3 runs to 14 residues. Germline lookup yields CDR1 MNHNS and CDR2 SASEGT. Written as DNA, the CDR3 is TGTGCCACCAAGGCTGGGGAACCATCCTCACCCCTCCACTTT. As protein: CATKAGEPSSPLHF.

V and J are TRBV20-1 and TRBJ2-1; D possibly corresponds to TRBD1 (6 bases). There are 12 residues in the CDR3. Germline V CDR1 and CDR2: DFQATT, SNEGSKA (reference sequence). The V gene lost 3 bases and the J gene lost 10 bases, with 13 bases spanning the gap. Here the CDR3 DNA reads TGCAGTGCTAGGGCCCCAGGGGACGAGCAGTTCTTC. It encodes CSARAPGDEQFF.

This clonotype was observed many times. The chain carries TRBV20-1 and TRBJ2-5; 7 positions agree with TRBD2. This CDR3 contains 16 residues. After removal of 0 bases from V and 5 bases from J, the junction contained 12 bases not matched to a gene. Germline V gene data show CDR1 as DFQATT and CDR2 as SNEGSKA (reference sequence). The CDR3 nucleotides are TGCAGTGCTAGAGAAGGACAAGGCGGGAGATGGGAGACCCAGTACTTC. This codes for CSAREGQGGRWETQYF.

This chain joins TRBV11-1 and TRBJ2-3; TRBD2 matches 11 bases. Germline CDR1 SGHAT, CDR2 FQDESV (reference sequence). V shed 5 bases, J shed 0 bases, and the junction held 16 bases outside the gene matches. This CDR3 comprises 20 residues. The chain's CDR3 is CASSRYPGLAEDSSTDTQYF. CDR3 coding DNA: TGTGCCAGCAGCCGTTACCCGGGACTAGCGGAGGACTCTAGCACAGATACGCAGTATTTT. The complete variable domain, with remaining parts taken from reference TRBV11-1 and TRBJ2-3, reads EAEVAQSPRYKITEKSQAVAFWCDPISGHATLYWYRQILGQGPELLVQFQDESVVDDSQLPKDRFSAERLKGVDSTLKIQPAELGDSAMYLCASSRYPGLAEDSSTDTQYFGPGTRLTVL.

The chain joins TRBV6-5 to TRBJ2-3; D assignment may be TRBD1 or TRBD2 (5 bases each). Germline values: CDR1 MNHEY, CDR2 SVGAGI. The CDR3 consists of 13 residues. Trimming left V 4 bases short and J 2 bases short, with 7 bases between. The DNA of the CDR3 is TGTGCCAGCAGTTGGGGGACCACAGATACGCAGTATTTT. Amino acid sequence: CASSWGTTDTQYF.

This clonotype was detected only a few times. This chain joins TRBV9 and TRBJ2-7; D not resolved. There are 15 residues in the CDR3. Trimming removed 0 bases at V and 1 base at J, with 11 bases between. Germline V gives CDR1 SGDLS, CDR2 YYNGEE. DNA of the CDR3: TGTGCCAGCAGCGTAGAGGCAGCCTTATCCTACGAGCAGTACTTC. This translates into CASSVEAALSYEQYF.

The chain links TRBV4-1 to TRBJ2-3, with no clear D. Trimming took off 1 base at V and 4 bases at J, with 15 bases between the two ends. CDR3 size: 16 residues. Germline V gives CDR1 MGHRA, CDR2 YSYEKL. CDR3 amino acids: CASSQASPSQPDTQYF. The CDR3 DNA follows: TGCGCCAGCAGCCAAGCCTCCCCCTCCCAGCCAGATACGCAGTATTTT.

This clonotype occurred many times. The V call is TRBV27, the J call TRBJ2-1; TRBD2 agrees at 13 bases. CDR1 is MNHEY and CDR2 is SMNVEV in the germline V gene (reference sequence). This CDR3 comprises 14 residues. V shed 10 bases, J shed 7 bases, and the junction held 7 bases outside the gene matches. As DNA, the CDR3 is TGTGCCACCACTAGCGGGGGGGACTTGAATGAGCAGTTCTTC. This sequence encodes CATTSGGDLNEQFF.